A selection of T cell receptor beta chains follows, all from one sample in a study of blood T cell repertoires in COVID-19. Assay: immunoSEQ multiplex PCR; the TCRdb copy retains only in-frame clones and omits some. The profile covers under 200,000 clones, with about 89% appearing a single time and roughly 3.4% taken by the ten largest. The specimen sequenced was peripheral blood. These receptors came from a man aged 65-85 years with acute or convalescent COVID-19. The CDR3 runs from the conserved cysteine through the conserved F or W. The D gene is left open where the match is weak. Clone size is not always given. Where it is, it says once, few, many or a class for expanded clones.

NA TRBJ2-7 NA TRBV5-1 TGCGCCAGCAGCCCCGGACGGGAGATCGGCGAGCAGTACTTC CASSPGREIGEQYF
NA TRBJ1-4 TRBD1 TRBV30 TGTGCCTGGAGTGTAGGACAGGGCCGGGAAAAACTGTTTTTT CAWSVGQGREKLFF
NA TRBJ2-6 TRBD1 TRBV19 TGTGCCAGTAAACAGGGGACTGGGGCCAACGTCCTGACTTTC CASKQGTGANVLTF
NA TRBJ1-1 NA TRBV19 TGTGCCAGTACCATGGGGGGGAATCTGATGACTGAAGCTTTCTTT CASTMGGNLMTEAFF
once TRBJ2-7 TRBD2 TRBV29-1 TGCAGCGCCGGACTAGCGGGACGAAACTTATACGAGCAGTACTTC CSAGLAGRNLYEQYF
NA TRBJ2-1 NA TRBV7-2 TGTGCCAGCAGCCGCCGATCGGGACAATACAATGAGCAGTTCTTC CASSRRSGQYNEQFF
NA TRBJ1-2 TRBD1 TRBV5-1 TGCGCCAGCAGCGAGGGACAGGGGGCTGGCTACACCTTC CASSEGQGAGYTF
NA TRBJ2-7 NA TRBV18 TGTGCCAGCGCAGCGCTAGTCTCCTACGAGCAGTACTTC CASAALVSYEQYF
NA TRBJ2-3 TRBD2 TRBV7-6 TGTGCCAGCAGCCAAAGACTAGCGGGGAGTCTAGATACGCAGTATTTT CASSQRLAGSLDTQYF
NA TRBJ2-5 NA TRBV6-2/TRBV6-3 TGTGCCAGCAGTTTCCCGCCCGAGAGGACCCAGTACTTC CASSFPPERTQYF
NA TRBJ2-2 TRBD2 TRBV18 TGTGCCAGCTCACCACCGGGGCTAGCGGGAGACGGCGGGGAGCTGTTTTTT CASSPPGLAGDGGELFF
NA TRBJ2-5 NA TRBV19 TGTGCCAGTAGTCAGGGGTTGGGGCTCGGAGAGACCCAGTACTTC CASSQGLGLGETQYF
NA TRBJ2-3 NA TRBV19 TGTGCCAGTATAAGAGGGGGTGGCACAGATACGCAGTATTTT CASIRGGGTDTQYF
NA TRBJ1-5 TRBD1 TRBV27 TGTGCCAGCAGTCGGACACGACAGGGACGGGATAGTCAGCCCCAGCATTTT CASSRTRQGRDSQPQHF
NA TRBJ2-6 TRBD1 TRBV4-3 TGCGCCAGCAGCGTCCGTTTGAGACAGGGGGCCTCTGGGGCCAACGTCCTGACTTTC CASSVRLRQGASGANVLTF
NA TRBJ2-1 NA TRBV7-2 TGTGCCAGCAGCTTAGCGGTAGCCACCTACAATGAGCAGTTCTTC CASSLAVATYNEQFF
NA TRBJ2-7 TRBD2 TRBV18 TGTGCCAGCTCACGGGGCGGGAGGGGAATCTACGAGCAGTACTTC CASSRGGRGIYEQYF
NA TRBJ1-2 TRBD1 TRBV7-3 TGTGCCAGCAGCCCGAGACCGGGACAGGGGTATGGCTACACCTTC CASSPRPGQGYGYTF